This T cell receptor (beta chain) was recorded in a study of blood T cell repertoires in COVID-19. Study-level information: Samples came from the United States, Italy and Spain, spanning acute and convalescent COVID-19.

This clone was picked up many times. CDR1 SEHNR and CDR2 FQNEAQ come from the germline V gene (reference sequence). The germline V and J ends were trimmed by 6 bases and 7 bases, with 9 bases remaining between them. The CDR3 is 11 residues long. As originally analysed: Amplified reference gene primers provided the basis for estimating nucleated cell counts. The table came from immunoSEQ multiplex PCR; TCRdb's copy has only in-frame clones and leaves some out. V and J calls plus clone size are reproduced from that table; the DNA served to infer D and trimming. The sample has roughly 280,000 clones, about nine tenths seen once.

This TCR came from a man in his fifties or sixties with acute or convalescent COVID-19. What was sequenced was peripheral blood. The rearrangement links TRBV7-9 to TRBJ1-1, with D unresolved. For the CDR3, the DNA is TGTGCCAGCAGGATGAGCCATGAAGCTTTCTTT. Encoded protein: CASRMSHEAFF. The variable domain in full, with the rest retrieved from reference TRBV7-9 and TRBJ1-1, is DTGVSQNPRHKITKRGQNVTFRCDPISEHNRLYWYRQTLGQGPEFLTYFQNEAQLEKSRLLSDRFSAERPKGSFSTLEIQRTEQGDSAMYLCASRMSHEAFFGQGTRLTVV.